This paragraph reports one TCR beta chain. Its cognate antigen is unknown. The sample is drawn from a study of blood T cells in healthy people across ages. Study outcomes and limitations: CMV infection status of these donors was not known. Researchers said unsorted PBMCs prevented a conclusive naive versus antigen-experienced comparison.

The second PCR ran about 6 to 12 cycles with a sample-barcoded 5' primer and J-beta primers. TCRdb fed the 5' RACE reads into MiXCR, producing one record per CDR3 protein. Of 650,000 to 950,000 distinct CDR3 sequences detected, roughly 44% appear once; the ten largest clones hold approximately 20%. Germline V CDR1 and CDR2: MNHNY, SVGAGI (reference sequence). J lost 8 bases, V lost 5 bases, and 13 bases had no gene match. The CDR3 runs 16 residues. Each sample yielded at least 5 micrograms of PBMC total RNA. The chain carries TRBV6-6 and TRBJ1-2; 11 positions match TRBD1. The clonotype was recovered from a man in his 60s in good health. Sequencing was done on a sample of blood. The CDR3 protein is CASSHLRGGQGEGYTF. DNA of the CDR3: TGTGCCAGCAGTCATCTTCGGGGGGGACAGGGGGAGGGCTACACCTTC.